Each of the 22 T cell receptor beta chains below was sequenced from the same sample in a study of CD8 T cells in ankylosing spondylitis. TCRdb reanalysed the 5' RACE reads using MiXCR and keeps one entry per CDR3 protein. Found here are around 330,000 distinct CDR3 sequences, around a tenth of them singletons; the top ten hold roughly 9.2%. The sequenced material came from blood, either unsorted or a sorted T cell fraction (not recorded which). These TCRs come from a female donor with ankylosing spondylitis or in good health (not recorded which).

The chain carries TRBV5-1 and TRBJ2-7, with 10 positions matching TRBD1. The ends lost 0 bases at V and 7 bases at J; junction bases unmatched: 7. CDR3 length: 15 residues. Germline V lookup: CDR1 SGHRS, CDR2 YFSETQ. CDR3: CASSLGDRGIGEQYF. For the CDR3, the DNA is TGCGCCAGCAGCTTGGGGGACAGGGGAATTGGGGAGCAGTACTTC.

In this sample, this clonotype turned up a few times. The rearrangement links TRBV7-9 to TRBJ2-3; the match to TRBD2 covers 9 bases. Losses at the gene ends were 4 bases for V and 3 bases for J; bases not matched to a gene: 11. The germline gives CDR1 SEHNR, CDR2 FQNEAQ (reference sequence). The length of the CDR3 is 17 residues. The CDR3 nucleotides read TGTGCCAGCAGCTACTCGGCGCTAGCGGGACTAACAGATACGCAGTATTTT. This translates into CASSYSALAGLTDTQYF.

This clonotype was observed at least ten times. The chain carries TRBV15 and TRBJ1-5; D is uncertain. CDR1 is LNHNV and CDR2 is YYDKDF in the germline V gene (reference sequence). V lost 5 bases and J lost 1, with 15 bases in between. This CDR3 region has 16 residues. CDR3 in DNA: TGTGCCACCAGCCCAGAGATCTTAGGAAGCAATCAGCCCCAGCATTTT. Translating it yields CATSPEILGSNQPQHF.

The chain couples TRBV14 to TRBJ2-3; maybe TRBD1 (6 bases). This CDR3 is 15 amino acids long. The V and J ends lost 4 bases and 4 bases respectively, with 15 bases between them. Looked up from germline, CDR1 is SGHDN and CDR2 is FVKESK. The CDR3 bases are TGTGCCAGCAGCCTCAGCCTCCCAGGGGCAGATACGCAGTATTTT. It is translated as CASSLSLPGADTQYF.

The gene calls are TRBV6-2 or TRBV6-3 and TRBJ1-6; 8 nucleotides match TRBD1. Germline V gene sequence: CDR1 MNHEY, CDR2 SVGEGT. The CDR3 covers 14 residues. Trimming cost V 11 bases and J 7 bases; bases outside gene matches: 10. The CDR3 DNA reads TGTGCCTCAAGCCCTCGGGACAGGAATTCACCCCTCCACTTT. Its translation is CASSPRDRNSPLHF.

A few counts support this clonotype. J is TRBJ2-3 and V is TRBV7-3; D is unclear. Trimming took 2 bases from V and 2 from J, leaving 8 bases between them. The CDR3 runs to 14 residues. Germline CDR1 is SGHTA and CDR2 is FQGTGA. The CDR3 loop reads CASSLHGSTDTQYF. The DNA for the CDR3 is TGTGCCAGCAGCTTACACGGGTCCACAGATACGCAGTATTTT. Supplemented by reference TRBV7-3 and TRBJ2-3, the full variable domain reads GAGVSQTPSNKVTEKGKYVELRCDPISGHTALYWYRQSLGQGPEFLIYFQGTGAADDSGLPNDRFFAVRPEGSVSTLKIQRTERGDSAVYLCASSLHGSTDTQYFGPGTRLTVL.

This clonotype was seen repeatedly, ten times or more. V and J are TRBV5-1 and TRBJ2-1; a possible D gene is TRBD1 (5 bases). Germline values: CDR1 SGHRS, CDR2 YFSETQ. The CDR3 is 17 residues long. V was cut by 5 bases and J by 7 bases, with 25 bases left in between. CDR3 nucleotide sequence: TGCGCCAGCAGTTCCGGGCTCAGGGCCCTCGCGGTGAATGAGCAGTTCTTC. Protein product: CASSSGLRALAVNEQFF.

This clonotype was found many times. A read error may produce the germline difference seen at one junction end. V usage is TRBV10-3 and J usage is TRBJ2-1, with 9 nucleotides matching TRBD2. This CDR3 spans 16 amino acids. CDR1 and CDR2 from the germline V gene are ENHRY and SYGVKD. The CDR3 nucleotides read TGTGCCATCAGTAAGTCTAGCGGGATCACGGGTAATGAGCAGTTCTTC. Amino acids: CAISKSSGITGNEQFF.

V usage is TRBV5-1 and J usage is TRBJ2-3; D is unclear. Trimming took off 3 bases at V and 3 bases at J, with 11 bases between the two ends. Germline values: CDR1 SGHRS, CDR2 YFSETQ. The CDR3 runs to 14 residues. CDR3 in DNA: TGCGCCAGCAGCTCGCCGCCCAGGACAGATACGCAGTATTTT. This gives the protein CASSSPPRTDTQYF.

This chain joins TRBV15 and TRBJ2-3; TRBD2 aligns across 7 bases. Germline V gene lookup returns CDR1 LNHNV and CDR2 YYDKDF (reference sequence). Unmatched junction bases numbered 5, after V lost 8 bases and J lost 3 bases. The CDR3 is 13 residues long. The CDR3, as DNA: TGTGCCACCGCCCGGGGGGTAACAGATACGCAGTATTTT. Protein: CATARGVTDTQYF.

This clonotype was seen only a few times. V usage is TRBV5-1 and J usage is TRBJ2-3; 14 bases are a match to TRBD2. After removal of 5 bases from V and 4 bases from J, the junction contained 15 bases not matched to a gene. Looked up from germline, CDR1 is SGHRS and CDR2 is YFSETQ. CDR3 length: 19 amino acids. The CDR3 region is CASRDQPPGLAGAADTQYF. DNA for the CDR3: TGCGCCAGCAGGGACCAACCGCCGGGACTAGCGGGAGCGGCAGATACGCAGTATTTT.

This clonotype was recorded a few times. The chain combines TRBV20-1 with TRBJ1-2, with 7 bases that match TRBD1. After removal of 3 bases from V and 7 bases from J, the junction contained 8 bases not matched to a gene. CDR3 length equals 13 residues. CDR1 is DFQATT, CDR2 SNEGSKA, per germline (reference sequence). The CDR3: CSARLQGSGGYTF. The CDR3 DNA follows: TGCAGTGCTAGGCTACAGGGGAGTGGTGGCTACACCTTC.

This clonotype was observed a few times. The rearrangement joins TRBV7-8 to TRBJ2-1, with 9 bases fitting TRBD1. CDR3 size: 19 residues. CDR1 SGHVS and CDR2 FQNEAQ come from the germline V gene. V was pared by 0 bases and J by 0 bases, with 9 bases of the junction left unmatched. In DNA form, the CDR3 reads TGTGCCAGCAGCTTAGCGAGGACAGGGGCCGTTAGCTCCTACAATGAGCAGTTCTTC. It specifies CASSLARTGAVSSYNEQFF.

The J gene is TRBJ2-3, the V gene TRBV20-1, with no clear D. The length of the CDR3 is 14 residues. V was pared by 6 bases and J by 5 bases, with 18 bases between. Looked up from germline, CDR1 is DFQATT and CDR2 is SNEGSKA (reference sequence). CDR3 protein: CSAQDLTGVDTQYF. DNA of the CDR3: TGCAGTGCCCAAGACTTAACCGGAGTAGATACGCAGTATTTT.

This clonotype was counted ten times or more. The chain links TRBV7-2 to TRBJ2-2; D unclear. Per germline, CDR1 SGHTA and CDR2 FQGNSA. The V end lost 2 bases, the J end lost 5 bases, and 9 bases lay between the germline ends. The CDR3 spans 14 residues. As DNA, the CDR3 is TGTGCCAGCAGCTTATCGCAAACGACCGGGGAGCTGTTTTTT. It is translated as CASSLSQTTGELFF.

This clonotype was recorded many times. The CDR3 DNA reads TGCGCCAGCAGCAAAACAGGGGATAAGAGTAATGAGCAGTTCTTC. This codes for CASSKTGDKSNEQFF. This chain connects TRBV5-1 to TRBJ2-1; TRBD1 aligns across 7 bases. Germline assignment: CDR1 SGHRS and CDR2 YFSETQ. CDR3 length: 15 amino acids. The V gene end was trimmed by 4 bases and the J gene end by 7 bases; junction bases not matched to a gene: 11.

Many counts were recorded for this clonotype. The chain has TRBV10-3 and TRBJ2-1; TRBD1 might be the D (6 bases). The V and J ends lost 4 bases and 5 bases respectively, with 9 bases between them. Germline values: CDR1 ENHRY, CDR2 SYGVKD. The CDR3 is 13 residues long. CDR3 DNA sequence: TGTGCCATCAGTGGACAGGTAAACAATGAGCAGTTCTTC. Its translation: CAISGQVNNEQFF.

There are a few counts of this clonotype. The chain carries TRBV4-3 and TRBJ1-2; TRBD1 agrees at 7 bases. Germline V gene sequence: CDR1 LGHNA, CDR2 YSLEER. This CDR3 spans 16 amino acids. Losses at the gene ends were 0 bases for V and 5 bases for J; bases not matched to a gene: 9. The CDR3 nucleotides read TGCGCCAGCAGCCAAGAGTTAGCTAGGACAGGATATGGCTACACCTTC. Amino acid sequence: CASSQELARTGYGYTF.

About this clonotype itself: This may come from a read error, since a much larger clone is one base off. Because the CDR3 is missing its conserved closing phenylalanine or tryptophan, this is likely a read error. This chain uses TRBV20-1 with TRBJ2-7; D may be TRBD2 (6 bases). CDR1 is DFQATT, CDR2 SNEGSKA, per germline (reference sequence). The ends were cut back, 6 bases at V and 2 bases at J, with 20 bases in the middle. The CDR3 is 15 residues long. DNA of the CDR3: TGCAGTGCCCCCCTACGCGGGACCGTAACCTACGAGCAGTACCTC. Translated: CSAPLRGTVTYEQYL.

The CDR3 coding sequence is TGTGCCAGCAGTTTATTTGGGGGCGACGAGCAGTACTTC. As protein: CASSLFGGDEQYF. The chain employs TRBV27 and TRBJ2-7; the D gene is possibly TRBD1 (6 bases). Germline V gene sequence: CDR1 MNHEY, CDR2 SMNVEV (reference sequence). V lost 1 base to trimming and J lost 5 bases, with 9 bases between them. The CDR3 is made up of 13 amino acids.

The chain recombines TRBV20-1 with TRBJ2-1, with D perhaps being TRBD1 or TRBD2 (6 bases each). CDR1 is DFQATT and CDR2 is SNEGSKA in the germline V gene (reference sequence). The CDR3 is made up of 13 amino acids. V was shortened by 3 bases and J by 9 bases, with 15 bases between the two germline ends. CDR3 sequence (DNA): TGCAGTGCTAGGATACTAGCAGGGGCTGAGCAGTTCTTC. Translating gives CSARILAGAEQFF.

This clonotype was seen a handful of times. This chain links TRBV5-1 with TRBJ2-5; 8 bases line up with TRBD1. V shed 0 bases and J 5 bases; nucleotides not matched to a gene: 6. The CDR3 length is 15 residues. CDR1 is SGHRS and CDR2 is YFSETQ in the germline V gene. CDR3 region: CASSLDTGGRETQYF. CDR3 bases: TGCGCCAGCAGCTTGGACACAGGGGGTCGGGAGACCCAGTACTTC.